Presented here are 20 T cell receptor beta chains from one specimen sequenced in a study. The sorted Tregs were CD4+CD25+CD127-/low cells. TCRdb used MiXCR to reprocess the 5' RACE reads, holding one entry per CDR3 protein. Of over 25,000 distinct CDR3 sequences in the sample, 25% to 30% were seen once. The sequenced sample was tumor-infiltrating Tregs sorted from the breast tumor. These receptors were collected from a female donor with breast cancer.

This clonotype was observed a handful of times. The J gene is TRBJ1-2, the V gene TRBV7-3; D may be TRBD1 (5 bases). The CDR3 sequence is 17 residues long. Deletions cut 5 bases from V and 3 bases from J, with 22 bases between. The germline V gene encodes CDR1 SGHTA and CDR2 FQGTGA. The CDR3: CASSLSPSPGGHYGYTF. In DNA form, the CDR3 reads TGTGCCAGCAGCCTATCCCCCTCCCCCGGGGGACACTATGGCTACACCTTC.

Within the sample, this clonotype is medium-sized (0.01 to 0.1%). CDR3 amino acids: CSARLGNEQFF. The CDR3, as DNA: TGCAGTGCTCGACTGGGCAATGAGCAGTTCTTC. J is TRBJ2-1 and V is TRBV20-1; D remains unclear. This CDR3 region has 11 residues. CDR1 is DFQATT, CDR2 SNEGSKA, per germline (reference sequence). The V and J ends lost 5 bases and 6 bases respectively, with 8 bases between them.

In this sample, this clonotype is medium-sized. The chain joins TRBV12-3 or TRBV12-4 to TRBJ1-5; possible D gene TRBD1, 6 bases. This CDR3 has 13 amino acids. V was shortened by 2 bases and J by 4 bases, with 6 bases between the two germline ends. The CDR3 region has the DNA TGTGCCAGCAGTTTACAGGGGAATCAGCCCCAGCATTTT. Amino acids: CASSLQGNQPQHF.

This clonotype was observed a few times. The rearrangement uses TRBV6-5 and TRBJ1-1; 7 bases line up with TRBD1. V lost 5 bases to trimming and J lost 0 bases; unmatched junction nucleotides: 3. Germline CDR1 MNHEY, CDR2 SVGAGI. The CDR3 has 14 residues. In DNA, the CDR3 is TGTGCCAGCAGTCGGGGACAGATGAACACTGAAGCTTTCTTT. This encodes CASSRGQMNTEAFF.

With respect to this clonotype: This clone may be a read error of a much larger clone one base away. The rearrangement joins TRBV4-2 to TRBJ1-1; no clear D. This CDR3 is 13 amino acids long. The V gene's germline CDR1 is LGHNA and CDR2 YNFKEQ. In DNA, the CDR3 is TGTGCCAACAGCTCAGGATCAAACACTGAAGCTTTCTTT. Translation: CANSSGSNTEAFF.

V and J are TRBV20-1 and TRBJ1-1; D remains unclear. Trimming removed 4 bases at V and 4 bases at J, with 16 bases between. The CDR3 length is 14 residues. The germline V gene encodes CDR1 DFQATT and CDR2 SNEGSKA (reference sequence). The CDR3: CSAKDLGSGTEAFF. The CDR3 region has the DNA TGCAGTGCTAAAGATCTGGGGAGCGGCACTGAAGCTTTCTTT.

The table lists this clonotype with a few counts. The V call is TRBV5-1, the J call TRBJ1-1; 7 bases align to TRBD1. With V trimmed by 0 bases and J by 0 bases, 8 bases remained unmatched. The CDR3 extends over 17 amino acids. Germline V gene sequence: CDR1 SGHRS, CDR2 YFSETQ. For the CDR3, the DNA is TGCGCCAGCAGCTTGGAGATCTCGGGACAGCTGAACACTGAAGCTTTCTTT. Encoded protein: CASSLEISGQLNTEAFF.

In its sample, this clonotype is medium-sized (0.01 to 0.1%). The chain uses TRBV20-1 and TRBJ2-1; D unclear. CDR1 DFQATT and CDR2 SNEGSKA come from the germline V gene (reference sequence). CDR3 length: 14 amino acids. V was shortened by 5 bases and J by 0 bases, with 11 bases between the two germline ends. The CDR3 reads CSASPGSSYNEQFF. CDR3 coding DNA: TGCAGTGCTTCACCGGGTAGCTCCTACAATGAGCAGTTCTTC.

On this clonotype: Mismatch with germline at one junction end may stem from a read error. This CDR3 reads CASSPRVSSYNGQFF. CDR3 nucleotides: TGTGCCAGCAGCCCCAGGGTGAGCTCCTACAATGGGCAGTTCTTC. J is TRBJ2-1 and V is TRBV7-3, with D perhaps TRBD1 (5 bases). CDR1 is SGHTA and CDR2 is FQGTGA in the germline V gene. The CDR3 is 15 amino acids.

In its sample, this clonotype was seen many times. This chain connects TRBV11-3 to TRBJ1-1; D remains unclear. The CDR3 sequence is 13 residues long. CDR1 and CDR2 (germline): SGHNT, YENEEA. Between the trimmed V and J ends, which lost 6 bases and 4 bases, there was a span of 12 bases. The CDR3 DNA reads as TGTGCCAGCAGTCTCCAGTCGGGCACTGAAGCTTTCTTT. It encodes CASSLQSGTEAFF.

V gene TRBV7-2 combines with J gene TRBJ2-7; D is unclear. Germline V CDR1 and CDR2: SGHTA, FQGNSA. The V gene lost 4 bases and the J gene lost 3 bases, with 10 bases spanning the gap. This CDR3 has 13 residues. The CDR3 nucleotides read TGTGCCAGCAGCTCCGTCCGCGGCTACGAGCAGTACTTC. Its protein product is CASSSVRGYEQYF.

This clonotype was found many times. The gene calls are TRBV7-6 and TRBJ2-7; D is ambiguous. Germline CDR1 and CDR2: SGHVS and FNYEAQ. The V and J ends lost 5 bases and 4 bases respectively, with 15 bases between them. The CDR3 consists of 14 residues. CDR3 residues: CASSPTPVPYEQYF. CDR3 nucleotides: TGTGCCAGCAGCCCCACCCCGGTCCCTTACGAGCAGTACTTC.

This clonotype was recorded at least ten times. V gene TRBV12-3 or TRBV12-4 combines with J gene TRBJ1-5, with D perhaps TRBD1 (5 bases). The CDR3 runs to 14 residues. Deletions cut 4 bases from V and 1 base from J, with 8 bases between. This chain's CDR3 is CASSSPGSNQPQHF. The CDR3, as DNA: TGTGCCAGCAGTTCCCCAGGGAGCAATCAGCCCCAGCATTTT.

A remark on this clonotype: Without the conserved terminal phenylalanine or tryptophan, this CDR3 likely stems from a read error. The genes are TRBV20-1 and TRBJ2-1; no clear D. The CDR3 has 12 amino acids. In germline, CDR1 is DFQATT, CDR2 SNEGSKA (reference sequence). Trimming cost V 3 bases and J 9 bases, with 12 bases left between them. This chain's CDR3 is CSARGTKPEQFV. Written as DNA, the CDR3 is TGCAGTGCTAGGGGCACGAAACCTGAGCAGTTCGTC.

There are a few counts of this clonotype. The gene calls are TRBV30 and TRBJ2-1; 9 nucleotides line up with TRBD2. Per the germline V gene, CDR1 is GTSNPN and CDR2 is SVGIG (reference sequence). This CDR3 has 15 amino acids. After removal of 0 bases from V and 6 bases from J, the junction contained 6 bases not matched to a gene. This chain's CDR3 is CAWSVEIAGANEQFF. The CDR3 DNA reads TGTGCCTGGAGTGTAGAGATAGCGGGGGCCAATGAGCAGTTCTTC.

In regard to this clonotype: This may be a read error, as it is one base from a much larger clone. Written as DNA, the CDR3 is TGTGCCAGCAGCGTAGCTCACGGGGGGGCCTGCGAGCAGTACTTC. It translates to CASSVAHGGACEQYF. This chain uses TRBV9 with TRBJ2-7; TRBD2 matches 8 bases. J gave up 6 bases and V 0 bases, and 8 bases lay outside the gene matches. Germline V CDR1 and CDR2: SGDLS, YYNGEE. The CDR3 length is 15 residues.

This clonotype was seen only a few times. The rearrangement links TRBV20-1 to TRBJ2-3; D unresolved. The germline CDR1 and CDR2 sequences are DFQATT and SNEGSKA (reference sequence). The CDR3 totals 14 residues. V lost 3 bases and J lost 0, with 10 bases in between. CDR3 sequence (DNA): TGCAGTGCTAGTTTGGGGTACAGCACAGATACGCAGTATTTT. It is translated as CSASLGYSTDTQYF.

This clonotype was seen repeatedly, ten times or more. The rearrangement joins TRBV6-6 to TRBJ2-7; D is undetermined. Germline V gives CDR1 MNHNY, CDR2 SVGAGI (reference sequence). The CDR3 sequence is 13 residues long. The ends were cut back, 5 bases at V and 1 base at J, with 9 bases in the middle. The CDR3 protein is CASSESESYEQYF. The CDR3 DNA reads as TGTGCCAGCAGTGAAAGCGAGTCCTACGAGCAGTACTTC.

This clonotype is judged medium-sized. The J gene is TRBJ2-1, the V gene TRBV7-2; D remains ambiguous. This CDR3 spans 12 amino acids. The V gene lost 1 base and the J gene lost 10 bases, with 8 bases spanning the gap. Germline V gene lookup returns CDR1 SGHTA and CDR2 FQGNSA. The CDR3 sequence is CASSLEAREQFF. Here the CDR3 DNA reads TGTGCCAGCAGCTTAGAAGCGAGGGAGCAGTTCTTC.

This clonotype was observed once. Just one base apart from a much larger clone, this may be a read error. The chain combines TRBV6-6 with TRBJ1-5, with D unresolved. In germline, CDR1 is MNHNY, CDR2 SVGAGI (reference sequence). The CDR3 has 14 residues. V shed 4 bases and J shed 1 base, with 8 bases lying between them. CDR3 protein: CASSCLQSNQPQHF. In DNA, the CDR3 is TGTGCCAGCAGTTGCCTACAGAGCAATCAGCCCCAGCATTTT.